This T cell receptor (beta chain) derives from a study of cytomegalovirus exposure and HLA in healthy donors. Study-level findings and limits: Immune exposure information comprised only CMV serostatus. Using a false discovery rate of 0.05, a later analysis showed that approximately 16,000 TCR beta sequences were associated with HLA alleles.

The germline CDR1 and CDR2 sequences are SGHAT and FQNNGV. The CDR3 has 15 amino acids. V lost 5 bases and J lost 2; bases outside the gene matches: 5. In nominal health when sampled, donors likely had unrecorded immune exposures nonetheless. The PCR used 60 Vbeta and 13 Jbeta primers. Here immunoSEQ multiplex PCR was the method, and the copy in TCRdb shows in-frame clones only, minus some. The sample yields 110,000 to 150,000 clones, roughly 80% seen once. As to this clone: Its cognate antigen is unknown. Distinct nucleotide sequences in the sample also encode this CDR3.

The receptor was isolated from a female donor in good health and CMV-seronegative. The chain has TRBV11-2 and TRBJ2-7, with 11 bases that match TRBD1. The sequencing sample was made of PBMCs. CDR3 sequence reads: CASSLQGQGAYEQYF. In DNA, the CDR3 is TGTGCCAGCAGCCTTCAGGGACAGGGGGCCTACGAGCAGTACTTC.